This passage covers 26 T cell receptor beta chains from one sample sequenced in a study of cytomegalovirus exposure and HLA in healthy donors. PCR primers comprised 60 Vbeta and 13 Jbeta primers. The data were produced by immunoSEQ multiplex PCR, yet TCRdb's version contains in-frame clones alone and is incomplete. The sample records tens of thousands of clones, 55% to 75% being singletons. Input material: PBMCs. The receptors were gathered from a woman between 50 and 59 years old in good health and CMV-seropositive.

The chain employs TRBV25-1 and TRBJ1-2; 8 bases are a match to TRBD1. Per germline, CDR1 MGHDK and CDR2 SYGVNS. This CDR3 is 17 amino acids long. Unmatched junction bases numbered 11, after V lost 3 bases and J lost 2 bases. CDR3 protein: CASSDSRLDRDNYGYTF. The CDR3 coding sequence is TGTGCCAGCAGTGATTCCCGTCTGGACAGGGACAACTATGGCTACACCTTC.

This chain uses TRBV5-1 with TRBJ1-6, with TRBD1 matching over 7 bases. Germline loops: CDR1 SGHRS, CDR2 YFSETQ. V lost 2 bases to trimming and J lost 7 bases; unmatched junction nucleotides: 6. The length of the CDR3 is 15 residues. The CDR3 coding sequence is TGCGCCAGCAGCTTACCGACAGGGACCAATTCACCCCTCCACTTT. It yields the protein CASSLPTGTNSPLHF. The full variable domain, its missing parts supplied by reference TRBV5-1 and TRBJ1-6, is KAGVTQTPRYLIKTRGQQVTLSCSPISGHRSVSWYQQTPGQGLQFLFEYFSETQRNKGNFPGRFSGRQFSNSRSEMNVSTLELGDSALYLCASSLPTGTNSPLHFGNGTRLTVT.

CDR3 nucleotide sequence: TGTGCCAGCAGTGACCCCGGCAGGGGGAGCGAGCAGTACTTC. Its protein is CASSDPGRGSEQYF. This chain joins TRBV25-1 and TRBJ2-5; TRBD1 matches at 7 bases. The DNA end is a closer match to TRBJ2-7, so the J assignment may be wrong. Germline CDR1 is MGHDK and CDR2 is SYGVNS. The CDR3 totals 14 residues.

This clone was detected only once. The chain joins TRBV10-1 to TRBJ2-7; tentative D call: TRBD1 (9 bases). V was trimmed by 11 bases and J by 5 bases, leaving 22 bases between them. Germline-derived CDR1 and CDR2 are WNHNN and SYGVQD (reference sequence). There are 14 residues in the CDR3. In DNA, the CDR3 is TGCGCCTCCCCCCGGGAGGGACAGGGAGACGAGCAGTACTTC. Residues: CASPREGQGDEQYF.

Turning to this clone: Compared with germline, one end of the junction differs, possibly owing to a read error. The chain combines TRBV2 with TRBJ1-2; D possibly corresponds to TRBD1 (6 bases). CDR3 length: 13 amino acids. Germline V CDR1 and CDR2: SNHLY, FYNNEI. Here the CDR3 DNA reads TGTGCCAGCAGTGAAGCGGGCAGGGGCCGCCGGGCCTTC. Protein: CASSEAGRGRRAF.

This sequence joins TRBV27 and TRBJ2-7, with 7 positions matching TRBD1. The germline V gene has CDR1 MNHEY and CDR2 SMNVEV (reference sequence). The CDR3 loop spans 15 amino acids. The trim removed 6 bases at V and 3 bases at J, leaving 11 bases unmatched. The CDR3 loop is CASSWRQGPIYEQYF. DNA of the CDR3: TGTGCCAGCAGCTGGAGACAGGGCCCAATCTACGAGCAGTACTTC.

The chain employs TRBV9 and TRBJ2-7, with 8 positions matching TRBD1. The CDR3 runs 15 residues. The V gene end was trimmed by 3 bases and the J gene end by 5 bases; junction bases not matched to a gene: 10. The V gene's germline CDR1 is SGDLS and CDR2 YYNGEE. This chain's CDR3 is CASSARGLERNEQYF. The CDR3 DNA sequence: TGTGCCAGCAGCGCCAGGGGGCTTGAGCGAAACGAGCAGTACTTC.

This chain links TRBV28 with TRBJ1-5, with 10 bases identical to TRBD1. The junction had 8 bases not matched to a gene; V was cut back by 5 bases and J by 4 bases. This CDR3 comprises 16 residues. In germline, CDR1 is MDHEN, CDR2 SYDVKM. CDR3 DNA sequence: TGTGCCAGCAGTCCCCCAACGGGACAGGGGAATCAGCCCCAGCATTTT. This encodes CASSPPTGQGNQPQHF.

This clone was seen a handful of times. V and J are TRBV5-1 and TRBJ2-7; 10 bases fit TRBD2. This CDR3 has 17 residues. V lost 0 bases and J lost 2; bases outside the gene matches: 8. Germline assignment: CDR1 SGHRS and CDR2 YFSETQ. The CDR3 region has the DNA TGCGCCAGCAGCTTGGATTCTAGCGGGAGCGTTACCTACGAGCAGTACTTC. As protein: CASSLDSSGSVTYEQYF.

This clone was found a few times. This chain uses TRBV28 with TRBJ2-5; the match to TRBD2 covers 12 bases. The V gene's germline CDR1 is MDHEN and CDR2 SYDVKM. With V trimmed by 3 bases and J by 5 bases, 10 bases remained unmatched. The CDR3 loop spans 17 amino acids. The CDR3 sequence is CASSFEASGRALETQYF. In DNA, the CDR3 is TGTGCCAGCAGTTTTGAGGCTAGCGGGAGGGCTTTGGAGACCCAGTACTTC.

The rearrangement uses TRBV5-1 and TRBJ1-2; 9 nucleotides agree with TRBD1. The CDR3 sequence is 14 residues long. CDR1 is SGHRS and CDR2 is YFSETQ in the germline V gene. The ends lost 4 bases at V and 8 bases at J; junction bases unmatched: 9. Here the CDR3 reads CASSGGQGLGGYTF. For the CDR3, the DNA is TGCGCCAGCAGCGGGGGACAGGGTTTGGGCGGCTACACCTTC.

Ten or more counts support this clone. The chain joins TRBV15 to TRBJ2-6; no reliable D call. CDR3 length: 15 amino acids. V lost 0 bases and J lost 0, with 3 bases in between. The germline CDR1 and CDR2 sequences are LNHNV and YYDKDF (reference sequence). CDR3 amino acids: CATSRDNSGANVLTF. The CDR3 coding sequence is TGTGCCACCAGCAGAGACAACTCTGGGGCCAACGTCCTGACTTTC.

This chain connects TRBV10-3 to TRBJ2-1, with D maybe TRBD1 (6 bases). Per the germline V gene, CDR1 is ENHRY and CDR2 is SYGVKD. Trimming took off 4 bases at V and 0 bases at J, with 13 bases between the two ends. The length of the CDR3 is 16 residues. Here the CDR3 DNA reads TGTGCCATCAGTGCATCGACAGGCAGCTCCTACAATGAGCAGTTCTTC. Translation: CAISASTGSSYNEQFF.

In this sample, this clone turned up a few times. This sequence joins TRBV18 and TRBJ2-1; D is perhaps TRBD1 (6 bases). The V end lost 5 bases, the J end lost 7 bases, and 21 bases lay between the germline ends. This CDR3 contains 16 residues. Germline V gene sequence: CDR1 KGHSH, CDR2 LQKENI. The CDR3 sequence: CASSADIRGSRNEQFF. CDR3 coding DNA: TGTGCCAGCTCAGCAGACATCAGGGGAAGTAGGAATGAGCAGTTCTTC.

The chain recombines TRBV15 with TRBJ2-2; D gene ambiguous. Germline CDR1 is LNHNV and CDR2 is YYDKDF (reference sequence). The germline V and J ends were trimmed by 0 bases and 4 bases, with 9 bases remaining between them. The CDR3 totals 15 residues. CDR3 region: CATSRDYGFTGELFF. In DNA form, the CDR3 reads TGTGCCACCAGCAGAGATTACGGTTTCACCGGGGAGCTGTTTTTT.

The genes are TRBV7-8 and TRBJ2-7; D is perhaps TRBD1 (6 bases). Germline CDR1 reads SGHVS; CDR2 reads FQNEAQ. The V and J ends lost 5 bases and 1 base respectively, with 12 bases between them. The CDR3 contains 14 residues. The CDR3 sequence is CASSQSGVSYEQYF. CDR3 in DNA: TGTGCCAGCAGCCAATCAGGGGTTTCCTACGAGCAGTACTTC.

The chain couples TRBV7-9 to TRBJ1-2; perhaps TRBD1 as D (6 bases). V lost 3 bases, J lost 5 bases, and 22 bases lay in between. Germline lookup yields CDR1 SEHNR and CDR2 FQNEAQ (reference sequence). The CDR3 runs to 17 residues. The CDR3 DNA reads TGTGCCAGCAGCTTTAACAGGGTTGCGACGCTCGAGTATGGCTACACCTTC. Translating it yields CASSFNRVATLEYGYTF.

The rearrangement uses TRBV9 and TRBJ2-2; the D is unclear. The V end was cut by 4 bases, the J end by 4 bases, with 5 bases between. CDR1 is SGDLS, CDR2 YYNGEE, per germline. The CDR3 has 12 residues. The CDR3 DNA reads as TGTGCCAGCAGCATCGTCACCGGGGAGCTGTTTTTT. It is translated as CASSIVTGELFF.

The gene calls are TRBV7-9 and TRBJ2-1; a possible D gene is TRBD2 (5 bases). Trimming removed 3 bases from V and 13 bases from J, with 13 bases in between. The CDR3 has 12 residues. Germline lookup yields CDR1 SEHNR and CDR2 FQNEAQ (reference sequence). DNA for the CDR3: TGTGCCAGCAGCTTTGAGCGGCCAGGCCAGTTCTTC. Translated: CASSFERPGQFF. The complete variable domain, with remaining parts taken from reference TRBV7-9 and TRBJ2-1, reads DTGVSQNPRHKITKRGQNVTFRCDPISEHNRLYWYRQTLGQGPEFLTYFQNEAQLEKSRLLSDRFSAERPKGSFSTLEIQRTEQGDSAMYLCASSFERPGQFFGPGTRLTVL.

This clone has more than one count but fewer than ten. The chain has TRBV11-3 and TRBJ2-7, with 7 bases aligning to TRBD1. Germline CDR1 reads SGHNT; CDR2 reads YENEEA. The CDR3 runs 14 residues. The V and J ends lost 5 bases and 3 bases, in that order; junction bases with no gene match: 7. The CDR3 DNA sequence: TGTGCCAGCAGCAGACAGGGACCTAGCTACGAGCAGTACTTC. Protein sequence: CASSRQGPSYEQYF.

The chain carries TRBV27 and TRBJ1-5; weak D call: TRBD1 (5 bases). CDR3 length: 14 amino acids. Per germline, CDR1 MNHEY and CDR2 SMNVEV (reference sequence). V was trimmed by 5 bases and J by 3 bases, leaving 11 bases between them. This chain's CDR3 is CASSPGHHNQPQHF. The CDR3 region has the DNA TGTGCCAGCAGTCCCGGACATCACAATCAGCCCCAGCATTTT.

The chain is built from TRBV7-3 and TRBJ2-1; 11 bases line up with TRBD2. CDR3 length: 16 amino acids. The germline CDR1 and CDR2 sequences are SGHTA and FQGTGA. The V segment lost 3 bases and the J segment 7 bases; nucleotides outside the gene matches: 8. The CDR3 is CASSFALAGGHNEQFF. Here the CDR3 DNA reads TGTGCCAGCAGCTTCGCCCTAGCGGGAGGCCATAATGAGCAGTTCTTC.

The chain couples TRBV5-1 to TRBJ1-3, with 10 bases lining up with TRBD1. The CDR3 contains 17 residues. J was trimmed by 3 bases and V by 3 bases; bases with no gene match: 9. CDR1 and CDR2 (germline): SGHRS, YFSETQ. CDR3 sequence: CASSSNPGQGGGNTIYF. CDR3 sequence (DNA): TGCGCCAGCAGCTCCAACCCCGGACAGGGGGGTGGAAACACCATATATTTT.

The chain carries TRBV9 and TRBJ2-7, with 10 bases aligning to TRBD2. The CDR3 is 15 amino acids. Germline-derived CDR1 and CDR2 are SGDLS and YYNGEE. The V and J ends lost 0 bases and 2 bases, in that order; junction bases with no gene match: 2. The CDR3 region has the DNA TGTGCCAGCAGCGTAGCCAGCGGGAGGGCCTACGAGCAGTACTTC. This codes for CASSVASGRAYEQYF.

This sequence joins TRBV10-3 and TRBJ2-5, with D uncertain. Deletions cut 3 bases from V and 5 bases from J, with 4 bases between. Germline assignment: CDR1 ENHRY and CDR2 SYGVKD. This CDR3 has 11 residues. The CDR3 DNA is TGTGCCATCAGTGAATCGGAGACCCAGTACTTC. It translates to CAISESETQYF.

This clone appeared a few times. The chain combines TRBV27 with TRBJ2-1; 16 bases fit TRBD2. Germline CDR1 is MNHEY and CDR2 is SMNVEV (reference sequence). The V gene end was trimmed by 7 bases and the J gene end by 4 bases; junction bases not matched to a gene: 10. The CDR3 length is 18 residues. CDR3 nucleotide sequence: TGTGCCAGCACGAAACAACCGGGACTAGCGGGAGGGTACAATGAGCAGTTCTTC. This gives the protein CASTKQPGLAGGYNEQFF.